This TCR beta chain was sequenced in a study of blood T cell repertoires in COVID-19. Study context: PBMCs, B-cell-depleted T cells, or T cells provided the cDNA or gDNA that made up the material.

Per the original methods: Amplifying reference gene primers gave estimates of nucleated cell counts. Some clones are missing from TCRdb's copy, which holds only in-frame ones; the method was immunoSEQ multiplex PCR. D and trimming come from the DNA, and the V and J calls and clone size come from that table. The sample has under 200,000 clones; about 88% are singletons. The length of the CDR3 is 18 residues. J was trimmed by 4 bases and V by 11 bases; bases with no gene match: 25. Germline loops: CDR1 SGHTA, CDR2 FQGNSA. The chain employs TRBV7-2 and TRBJ2-7, with 8 bases that match TRBD2. This TCR was sampled from an elderly woman with acute or convalescent COVID-19. What was sequenced was peripheral blood. In nucleotides, the CDR3 is TGTGCCGGACCTAAGACGAGGCCAAGCGGGAGTCTCAAGTACGAGCAGTACTTC. Its translation is CAGPKTRPSGSLKYEQYF.